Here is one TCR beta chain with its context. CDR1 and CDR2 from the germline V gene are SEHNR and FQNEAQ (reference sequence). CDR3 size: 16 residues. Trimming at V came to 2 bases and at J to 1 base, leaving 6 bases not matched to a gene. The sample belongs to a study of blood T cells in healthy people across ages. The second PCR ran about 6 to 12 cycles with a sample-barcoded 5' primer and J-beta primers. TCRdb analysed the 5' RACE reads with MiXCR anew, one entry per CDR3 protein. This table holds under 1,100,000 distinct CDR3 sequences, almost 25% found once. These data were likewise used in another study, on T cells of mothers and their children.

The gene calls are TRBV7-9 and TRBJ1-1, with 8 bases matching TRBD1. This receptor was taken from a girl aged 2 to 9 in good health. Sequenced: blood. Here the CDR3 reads CASSLPQGAGNTEAFF. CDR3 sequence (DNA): TGTGCCAGCAGCTTACCGCAGGGGGCGGGGAACACTGAAGCTTTCTTT.